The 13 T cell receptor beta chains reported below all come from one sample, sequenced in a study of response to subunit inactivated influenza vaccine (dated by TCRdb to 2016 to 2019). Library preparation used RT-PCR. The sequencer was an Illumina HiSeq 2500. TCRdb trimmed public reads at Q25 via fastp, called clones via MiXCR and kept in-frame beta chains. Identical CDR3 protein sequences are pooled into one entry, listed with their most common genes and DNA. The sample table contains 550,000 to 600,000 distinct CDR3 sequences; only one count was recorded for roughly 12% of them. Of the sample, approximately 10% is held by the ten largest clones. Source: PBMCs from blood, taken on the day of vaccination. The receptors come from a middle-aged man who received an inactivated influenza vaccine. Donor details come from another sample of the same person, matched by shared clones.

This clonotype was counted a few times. The CDR3 here is CASSFGSGRLSGKGQFF. CDR3 DNA sequence: TGTGCCAGCAGTTTTGGGTCTGGAAGGCTTAGTGGGAAGGGGCAGTTCTTC. The chain uses TRBV12-3 or TRBV12-4 and TRBJ2-1; no clear D gene. The V end was cut by 3 bases, the J end by 12 bases, with 27 bases between. The CDR3 is 17 residues long.

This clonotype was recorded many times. The CDR3: CASTSFLRENSDTQYF. In DNA, the CDR3 is TGTGCCAGCACCAGCTTTTTGCGGGAGAACTCAGATACGCAGTATTTT. The chain has TRBV6-1 and TRBJ2-3, with 7 nucleotides matching TRBD2. The CDR3 has 16 amino acids. V shed 7 bases and J 4 bases; nucleotides not matched to a gene: 14. CDR1 and CDR2 from the germline V gene are MNHNS and SASEGT.

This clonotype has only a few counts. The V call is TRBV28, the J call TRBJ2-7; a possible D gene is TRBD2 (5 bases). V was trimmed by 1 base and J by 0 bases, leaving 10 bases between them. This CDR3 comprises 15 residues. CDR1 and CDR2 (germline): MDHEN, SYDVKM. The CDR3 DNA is TGTGCCAGCAGTTTATTCGTGGGGAGCTCCTACGAGCAGTACTTC. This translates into CASSLFVGSSYEQYF.

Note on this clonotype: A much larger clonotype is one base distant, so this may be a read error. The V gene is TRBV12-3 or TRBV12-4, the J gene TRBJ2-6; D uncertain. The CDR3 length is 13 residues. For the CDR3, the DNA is TGTGCCATCAGTTTCCCTGGGGCCAACGTCCTGACTTTC. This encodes CAISFPGANVLTF.

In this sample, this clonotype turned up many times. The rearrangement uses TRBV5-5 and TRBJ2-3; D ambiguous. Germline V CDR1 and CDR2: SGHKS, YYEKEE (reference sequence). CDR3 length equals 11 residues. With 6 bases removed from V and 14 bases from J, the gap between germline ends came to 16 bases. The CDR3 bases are TGTGCCAGCACCCTGGGCCTCGGATGGTATTTT. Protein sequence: CASTLGLGWYF.

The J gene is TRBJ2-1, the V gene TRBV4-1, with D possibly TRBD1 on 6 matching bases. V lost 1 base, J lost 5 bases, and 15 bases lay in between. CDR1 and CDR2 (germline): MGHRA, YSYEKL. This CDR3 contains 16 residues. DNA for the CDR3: TGCGCCAGCAGCCAAGTTGAACAGGGTTTAGACAATGAGCAGTTCTTC. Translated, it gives CASSQVEQGLDNEQFF.

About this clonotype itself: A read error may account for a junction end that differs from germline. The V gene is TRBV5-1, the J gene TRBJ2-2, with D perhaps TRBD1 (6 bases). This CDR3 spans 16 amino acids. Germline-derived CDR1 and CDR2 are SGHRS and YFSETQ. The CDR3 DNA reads TGCGCCATCAGCTTGACCCAGGGGCTGGGCACCGGGGAGCTGTTTTTT. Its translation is CAISLTQGLGTGELFF.

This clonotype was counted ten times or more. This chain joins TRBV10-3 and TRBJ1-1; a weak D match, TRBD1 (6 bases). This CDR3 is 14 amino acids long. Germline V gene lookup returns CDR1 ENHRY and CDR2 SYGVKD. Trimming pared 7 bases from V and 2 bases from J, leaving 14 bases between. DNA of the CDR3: TGTGCCATCATCTCAGGGGTCGGTAACACTGAAGCTTTCTTT. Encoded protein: CAIISGVGNTEAFF.

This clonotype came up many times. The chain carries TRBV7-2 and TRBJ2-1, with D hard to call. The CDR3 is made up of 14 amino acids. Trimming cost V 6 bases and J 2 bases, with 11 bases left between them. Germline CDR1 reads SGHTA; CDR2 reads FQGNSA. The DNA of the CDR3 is TGTGCCAGCAGTCTCGCTGCAACCTACAATGAGCAGTTCTTC. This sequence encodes CASSLAATYNEQFF.

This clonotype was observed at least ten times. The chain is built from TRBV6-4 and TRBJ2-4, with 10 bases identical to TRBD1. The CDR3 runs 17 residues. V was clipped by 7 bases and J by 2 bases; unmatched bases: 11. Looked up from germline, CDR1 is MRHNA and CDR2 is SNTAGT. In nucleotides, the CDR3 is TGTGCCAGCATTAACCCCCCGGGACAGGGGCCCAAAAACATTCAGTACTTC. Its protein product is CASINPPGQGPKNIQYF.

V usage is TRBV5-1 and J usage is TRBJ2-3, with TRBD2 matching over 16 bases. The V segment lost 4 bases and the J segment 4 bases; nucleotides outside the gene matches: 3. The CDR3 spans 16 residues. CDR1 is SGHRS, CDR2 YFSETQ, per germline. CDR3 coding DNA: TGCGCCAGCAGCCCGGGACTAGCGGGAGGGGCAGATACGCAGTATTTT. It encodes CASSPGLAGGADTQYF.

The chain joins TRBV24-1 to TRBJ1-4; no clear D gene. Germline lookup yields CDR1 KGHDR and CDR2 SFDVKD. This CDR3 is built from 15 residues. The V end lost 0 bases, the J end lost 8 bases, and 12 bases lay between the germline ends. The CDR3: CATSDLVRLWEKLFF. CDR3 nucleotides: TGTGCCACCAGTGATTTGGTTCGATTGTGGGAAAAACTGTTTTTT.

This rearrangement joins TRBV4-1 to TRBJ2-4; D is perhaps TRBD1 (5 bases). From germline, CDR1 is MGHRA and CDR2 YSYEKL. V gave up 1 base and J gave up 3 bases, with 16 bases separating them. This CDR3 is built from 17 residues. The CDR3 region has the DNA TGCGCCAGCAGCCAAGTTCGGGCTCGGCAGGGCAAAAACATTCAGTACTTC. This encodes CASSQVRARQGKNIQYF.